One and the same sample provided the 29 T cell receptor beta chains below, sequenced in a study of blood T cell repertoires in COVID-19 (dated by TCRdb to 2020 to 2021). Receptor libraries were prepared by the immunoSEQ multiplex PCR assay. Drawn from immuneACCESS, this table holds only the in-frame rearrangements with V and J called that TCRdb kept. Clones are partly lost; checked studies trace under half to an unresolved V gene and leave the rest unexplained. Across this sample there are approximately 350,000 clones, with approximately 88% seen only once. Roughly 1.2% of the sample lies in the top ten. Sequenced input: peripheral blood. The receptors derive from a middle-aged man with acute or convalescent COVID-19.

This clone came up once. The CDR3 loop is CASSVWGAGYGYTF. CDR3 nucleotide sequence: TGTGCCAGCAGTGTGTGGGGAGCCGGCTATGGCTACACCTTC. The chain is built from TRBV2 and TRBJ1-2; D is undetermined. V was cut by 4 bases and J by 4 bases, with 13 bases left in between. The CDR3 has 14 residues. CDR1 SNHLY and CDR2 FYNNEI come from the germline V gene.

CDR3 nucleotides: TGTGCCAGTAGTGCTGGACAGGCCTCCCCCTACGAGCAGTACTTC. It specifies CASSAGQASPYEQYF. The gene calls are TRBV19 and TRBJ2-7; 7 bases map to TRBD1. J was trimmed by 2 bases and V by 5 bases; bases with no gene match: 9. CDR1 is LNHDA, CDR2 SQIVND, per germline (reference sequence). The CDR3 runs to 15 residues.

The J gene is TRBJ2-5, the V gene TRBV4-1; 11 positions agree with TRBD2. The germline gives CDR1 MGHRA, CDR2 YSYEKL. The CDR3 runs 16 residues. V was pared by 8 bases and J by 5 bases, with 13 bases of the junction left unmatched. CDR3 nucleotides: TGCGCCAGCGCGGGACTAGCGGACTGGTTAGGGGAGACCCAGTACTTC. Translation: CASAGLADWLGETQYF.

V usage is TRBV4-1 and J usage is TRBJ1-1; a possible D gene is TRBD1 (5 bases). V was trimmed by 1 base and J by 5 bases, leaving 11 bases between them. This CDR3 comprises 14 residues. Germline V gene lookup returns CDR1 MGHRA and CDR2 YSYEKL. In DNA, the CDR3 is TGCGCCAGCAGCCAAGTATGGGGGGGGACTGAAGCTTTCTTT. This gives the protein CASSQVWGGTEAFF.

In this sample, this clone turned up once. This chain uses TRBV6-6 with TRBJ1-5; 7 positions match TRBD1. Germline lookup yields CDR1 MNHNY and CDR2 SVGAGI (reference sequence). This CDR3 spans 15 amino acids. Trimming at V came to 7 bases and at J to 3 bases, leaving 9 bases not matched to a gene. This CDR3 is CASTLGTALNQPQHF. DNA of the CDR3: TGTGCCAGCACCCTAGGGACAGCTCTCAATCAGCCCCAGCATTTT.

The chain links TRBV7-9 to TRBJ2-1; 8 positions match TRBD1. The germline V gene has CDR1 SEHNR and CDR2 FQNEAQ (reference sequence). J gave up 2 bases and V 3 bases, and 6 bases lay outside the gene matches. CDR3 size: 16 residues. The CDR3 sequence is CASSLTQGAPYNEQFF. The CDR3 DNA sequence: TGTGCCAGCAGCTTGACCCAGGGGGCACCCTACAATGAGCAGTTCTTC.

A note on this clone: Other DNA sequences in the same sample also yield this CDR3. The genes are TRBV5-4 and TRBJ1-5; unclear D gene. The CDR3 contains 14 residues. CDR1 and CDR2 (germline): SGHNT, YYREEE (reference sequence). The V and J ends lost 0 bases and 1 base respectively, with 5 bases between them. The CDR3 DNA sequence: TGTGCCAGCAGCTTGGCCGGGAGCAATCAGCCCCAGCATTTT. It encodes CASSLAGSNQPQHF. The full variable domain, its missing parts supplied by reference TRBV5-4 and TRBJ1-5, is ETGVTQSPTHLIKTRGQQVTLRCSSQSGHNTVSWYQQALGQGPQFIFQYYREEENGRGNFPPRFSGLQFPNYSSELNVNALELDDSALYLCASSLAGSNQPQHFGDGTRLSIL.

The CDR3 DNA is TGTGCCAGCTCACCACCAATAGCGGGAGACGAGACCCAGTACTTC. Amino acids: CASSPPIAGDETQYF. The chain recombines TRBV18 with TRBJ2-5, with 9 bases aligning to TRBD2. V was clipped by 0 bases and J by 5 bases; unmatched bases: 4. Germline assignment: CDR1 KGHSH and CDR2 LQKENI. The CDR3 spans 15 residues. The variable domain in full, with the rest retrieved from reference TRBV18 and TRBJ2-5, is NAGVMQNPRHLVRRRGQEARLRCSPMKGHSHVYWYRQLPEEGLKFMVYLQKENIIDESGMPKERFSAEFPKEGPSILRIQQVVRGDSAAYFCASSPPIAGDETQYFGPGTRLLVL.

This clone was recorded only once. The CDR3 DNA reads TGTGCCAGCAGTTACTCGGCAGGTTCTTTCGGCTACACCTTC. Its translation is CASSYSAGSFGYTF. The chain carries TRBV6-2 or TRBV6-3 and TRBJ1-2; D remains ambiguous. The V gene lost 0 bases and the J gene lost 8 bases, with 13 bases spanning the gap. This CDR3 comprises 14 residues. Germline CDR1 reads MNHEY; CDR2 reads SVGEGT.

The rearrangement links TRBV5-6 to TRBJ2-3, with a tentative D call TRBD1 (5 bases). CDR1 SGHDT and CDR2 YYEEEE come from the germline V gene. Trimming pared 4 bases from V and 3 bases from J, leaving 21 bases between. The CDR3 is 17 residues long. The CDR3 DNA sequence: TGTGCCAGCAGCGGGGCTATGATGCGAGGAAGGACAGATACGCAGTATTTT. Residues: CASSGAMMRGRTDTQYF.

The chain recombines TRBV11-2 with TRBJ1-1; TRBD1 aligns across 8 bases. CDR1 is SGHAT and CDR2 is FQNNGV in the germline V gene. CDR3 length: 15 residues. Trimming removed 5 bases from V and 3 bases from J; junction bases left unmatched: 8. CDR3: CASSTRTGWDTEAFF. CDR3 coding DNA: TGTGCCAGCAGCACACGGACAGGGTGGGACACTGAAGCTTTCTTT.

The CDR3 DNA follows: TGTGCCAGCAGTTACTCGACTAGCGGGAGGACCTCCGAGCAGTTCTTC. Amino acid sequence: CASSYSTSGRTSEQFF. The J gene is TRBJ2-1, the V gene TRBV6-5, with TRBD2 matching 13 bases. The CDR3 has 16 amino acids. V was pared by 0 bases and J by 10 bases, with 6 bases of the junction left unmatched. The germline V gene encodes CDR1 MNHEY and CDR2 SVGAGI.

V is TRBV4-3 and J is TRBJ1-2; D is unclear. CDR3 length: 18 amino acids. Trimming cost V 0 bases and J 0 bases, with 17 bases left between them. CDR1 is LGHNA, CDR2 YSLEER, per germline. The CDR3 region is CASSQDVPGRPTNYGYTF. The CDR3 DNA reads as TGCGCCAGCAGCCAAGATGTGCCAGGTCGCCCTACTAACTATGGCTACACCTTC.

V is TRBV19 and J is TRBJ2-1, with D perhaps TRBD1 (6 bases). The CDR3 consists of 13 residues. Trimming stripped 6 bases from V and 3 bases from J, with 9 bases between. CDR1 and CDR2 (germline): LNHDA, SQIVND (reference sequence). The DNA of the CDR3 is TGTGCCAGTAGCCGGGACAACTACAATGAGCAGTTCTTC. It specifies CASSRDNYNEQFF.

This clone was observed once. The chain has TRBV7-8 and TRBJ1-1; D is possibly TRBD1 (5 bases). The CDR3 covers 15 residues. Between the trimmed V and J ends, which lost 0 bases and 0 bases, there was a span of 8 bases. The germline gives CDR1 SGHVS, CDR2 FQNEAQ. CDR3 sequence: CASSLAAGLNTEAFF. The CDR3, as DNA: TGTGCCAGCAGCTTAGCCGCAGGGTTGAACACTGAAGCTTTCTTT.

The rearrangement links TRBV2 to TRBJ2-2; the D is unclear. CDR1 and CDR2 (germline): SNHLY, FYNNEI. V lost 8 bases and J lost 1, with 11 bases in between. This CDR3 comprises 14 residues. The CDR3: CASGTAGNTGELFF. The CDR3 coding sequence is TGTGCCAGCGGAACGGCAGGGAACACCGGGGAGCTGTTTTTT.

Only one count was recorded for this clone. This chain joins TRBV12-3 or TRBV12-4 and TRBJ2-2; D gene uncertain. The CDR3 loop spans 11 amino acids. Between the trimmed V and J ends, which lost 6 bases and 8 bases, there was a span of 7 bases. CDR3 DNA sequence: TGTGCCAGCAGCCCTTTAGGGGAGCTGTTTTTT. Translating gives CASSPLGELFF.

This chain connects TRBV7-3 to TRBJ2-1; 8 bases align to TRBD2. The ends lost 2 bases at V and 0 bases at J; junction bases unmatched: 9. The V gene's germline CDR1 is SGHTA and CDR2 FQGTGA. The CDR3 runs to 18 residues. The CDR3 here is CASSLSFSGASSYNEQFF. CDR3 in DNA: TGTGCCAGCAGCTTATCCTTTAGCGGGGCGAGCTCCTACAATGAGCAGTTCTTC.

This sequence joins TRBV30 and TRBJ1-2; D remains unclear. V lost 4 bases and J lost 8, with 14 bases in between. Germline values: CDR1 GTSNPN, CDR2 SVGIG (reference sequence). This CDR3 contains 12 residues. The CDR3 sequence is CAWTDQTTGYTF. In nucleotides, the CDR3 is TGTGCCTGGACTGACCAAACGACAGGCTACACCTTC.

A single count supports this clone. The chain is built from TRBV6-2 or TRBV6-3 and TRBJ2-2; D not certain. The CDR3 contains 18 residues. Trimming left V 2 bases short and J 0 bases short, with 16 bases between. Germline lookup yields CDR1 MNHEY and CDR2 SVGEGT. This CDR3 reads CASSYMGPPSSNTGELFF. CDR3 sequence (DNA): TGTGCCAGCAGTTACATGGGCCCTCCATCCTCGAACACCGGGGAGCTGTTTTTT.

The chain links TRBV7-3 to TRBJ1-6; tentative D call: TRBD1 (5 bases). V shed 6 bases and J shed 3 bases, with 12 bases lying between them. This CDR3 has 15 amino acids. Germline-derived CDR1 and CDR2 are SGHTA and FQGTGA. Here the CDR3 reads CASSKTASYNSPLHF. The CDR3 DNA reads TGTGCCAGCAGTAAGACAGCTAGCTATAATTCACCCCTCCACTTT.

On this clone itself: Possible read error: a much larger clone is one base away. This CDR3 is also generated by other DNA sequences in the sample. The chain joins TRBV7-9 to TRBJ2-7; D remains unclear. Trimming took 3 bases from V and 1 from J, leaving 7 bases between them. CDR3 length equals 13 residues. Germline CDR1 SEHNR, CDR2 FQNEAQ (reference sequence). Here the CDR3 reads CASSLRQSYEQYF. Written as DNA, the CDR3 is TGTGCCAGCAGCTTGAGGCAGTCCTACGAGCAGTACTTC.

A few counts support this clone. This chain links TRBV2 with TRBJ2-7; perhaps TRBD1 as D (6 bases). There are 12 residues in the CDR3. Trimming cost V 8 bases and J 2 bases, with 10 bases left between them. Looked up from germline, CDR1 is SNHLY and CDR2 is FYNNEI. The CDR3 loop reads CASGTPTYEQYF. CDR3 bases: TGTGCCAGCGGGACACCCACCTACGAGCAGTACTTC.

Only one count was recorded for this clone. V gene TRBV27 combines with J gene TRBJ1-2, with 7 bases identical to TRBD1. The germline V gene has CDR1 MNHEY and CDR2 SMNVEV (reference sequence). This CDR3 is 13 amino acids long. With 7 bases clipped from V and 4 bases from J, the junction kept 6 bases outside the gene matches. DNA for the CDR3: TGTGCCAGCATGAGGGGGCGCGGCTATGGCTACACCTTC. Translated: CASMRGRGYGYTF.

The V and J genes are TRBV10-3 and TRBJ1-3, with 7 bases that match TRBD1. This CDR3 is built from 13 residues. Germline loops: CDR1 ENHRY, CDR2 SYGVKD. With 6 bases clipped from V and 3 bases from J, the junction kept 2 bases outside the gene matches. CDR3 protein: CAISRQGGNTIYF. The CDR3 DNA reads as TGTGCCATCAGCAGACAGGGTGGAAACACCATATATTTT.

This chain links TRBV11-3 with TRBJ2-3, with 10 bases aligning to TRBD2. Losses at the gene ends were 2 bases for V and 2 bases for J; bases not matched to a gene: 13. The CDR3 covers 19 residues. Per the germline V gene, CDR1 is SGHNT and CDR2 is YENEEA. CDR3: CASSLSGFGAGGLTDTQYF. The CDR3 DNA follows: TGTGCCAGCAGCTTAAGCGGTTTCGGAGCGGGAGGGCTCACAGATACGCAGTATTTT.

This chain connects TRBV5-4 to TRBJ2-7; 9 bases are shared with TRBD1. After removal of 4 bases from V and 7 bases from J, the junction contained 12 bases not matched to a gene. The germline CDR1 and CDR2 sequences are SGHNT and YYREEE (reference sequence). The CDR3 is 15 residues long. The CDR3 sequence: CASSPSWTGVGEQYF. The DNA of the CDR3 is TGTGCCAGCAGCCCGAGCTGGACAGGGGTTGGGGAGCAGTACTTC. Full variable domain (outside the CDR3, taken from reference TRBV5-4 and TRBJ2-7): ETGVTQSPTHLIKTRGQQVTLRCSSQSGHNTVSWYQQALGQGPQFIFQYYREEENGRGNFPPRFSGLQFPNYSSELNVNALELDDSALYLCASSPSWTGVGEQYFGPGTRLTVT.

This rearrangement joins TRBV28 to TRBJ2-7; D unclear. V lost 4 bases, J lost 6 bases, and 13 bases lay in between. The CDR3 extends over 13 amino acids. The germline V gene encodes CDR1 MDHEN and CDR2 SYDVKM. The CDR3 DNA is TGTGCCAGCAGTTCACAGAGACCCTCCGAGCAGTACTTC. Its protein product is CASSSQRPSEQYF.

A single count supports this clone. Written as DNA, the CDR3 is TGCGCCAGCAGCTTTACAGGGGACTCCTACGAGCAGTACTTC. Its protein product is CASSFTGDSYEQYF. The J gene is TRBJ2-7, the V gene TRBV5-1, with 7 bases matching TRBD1. The CDR3 has 14 amino acids. Trimming removed 2 bases from V and 0 bases from J; junction bases left unmatched: 2. Germline loops: CDR1 SGHRS, CDR2 YFSETQ.